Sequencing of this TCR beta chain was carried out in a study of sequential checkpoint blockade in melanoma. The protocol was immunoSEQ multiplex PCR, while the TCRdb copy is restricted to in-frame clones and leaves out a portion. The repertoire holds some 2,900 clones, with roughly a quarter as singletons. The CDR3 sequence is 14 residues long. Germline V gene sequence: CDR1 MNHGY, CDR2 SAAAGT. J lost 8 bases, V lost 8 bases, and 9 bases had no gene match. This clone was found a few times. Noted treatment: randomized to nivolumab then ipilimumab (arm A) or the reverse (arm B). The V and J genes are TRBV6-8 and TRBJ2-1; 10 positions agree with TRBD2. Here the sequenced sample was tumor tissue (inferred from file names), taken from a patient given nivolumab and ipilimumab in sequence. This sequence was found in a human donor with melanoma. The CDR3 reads CASSRASGGYEQFF. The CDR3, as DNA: TGTGCCAGCTCGAGGGCTAGCGGGGGCTATGAGCAGTTCTTC.